Listed below are T cell receptor beta chains from one sample, sequenced in a study of naive and memory T cell subsets. TCRdb re-called the UMI-ligation and nested PCR reads with MiXCR, one entry per CDR3 protein. The table includes around 30,000 distinct CDR3 sequences, roughly 6.6% detected once. Sequencing was performed on skin, taken from a tuberculin skin test site. The source is an adult in good health. Both conserved end residues are part of each CDR3. A D gene is named only where the DNA matches it firmly. Where a row states a size, it is once, few, many or the class of an expanded clone; other rows omit it.

CDR3aa	CDR3nt	j_gene	abundance	v_gene	d_gene
CASSLLSDLRTGELFF	TGCGCCAGCAGCTTGCTTTCGGATTTAAGGACCGGGGAGCTGTTTTTT	TRBJ2-2	-	TRBV5-1	-
CASSGGGAYNQPQHF	TGTGCCAGCAGCGGGGGGGGCGCTTACAATCAGCCCCAGCATTTT	TRBJ1-5	-	TRBV7-2	-
CASSSQRGLAGGLDYEQFF	TGTGCCAGCAGCTCTCAGAGGGGACTAGCGGGGGGCCTTGACTATGAGCAGTTCTTC	TRBJ2-1	many	TRBV7-9	TRBD2
CSVIQRTGPSAYEQYF	TGCAGCGTTATACAGCGGACAGGGCCCAGCGCCTACGAGCAGTACTTC	TRBJ2-7	medium-sized	TRBV29-1	TRBD1
CAIRRWTGSYEQYF	TGTGCCATCAGAAGATGGACAGGGTCCTACGAGCAGTACTTC	TRBJ2-7	few	TRBV10-3	TRBD1
CASSVSVSGANVLTF	TGTGCCAGCAGTGTCTCTGTCTCTGGGGCCAACGTCCTGACTTTC	TRBJ2-6	many	TRBV6-1	-
CATSRVPSGTADTDTQYF	TGTGCCACCAGCAGAGTTCCCTCCGGGACAGCGGACACAGATACGCAGTATTTT	TRBJ2-3	medium-sized	TRBV15	TRBD1
CASSPMDRSSYNSPLHF	TGTGCCAGCAGCCCAATGGACAGGAGCTCCTATAATTCACCCCTCCACTTT	TRBJ1-6	many	TRBV7-9	TRBD1
CASSLVGLIQETQYF	TGTGCCAGCAGCTTGGTGGGGCTCATCCAAGAGACCCAGTACTTC	TRBJ2-5	many	TRBV5-4	-
CASSKEGGQHF	TGTGCCAGCAGTAAAGAGGGGGGCCAGCATTTT	TRBJ1-5	few	TRBV7-9	-
CASSPYLRGAADTQYF	TGTGCCAGCAGCCCGTACTTGCGGGGGGCGGCAGATACGCAGTATTTT	TRBJ2-3	few	TRBV7-2	TRBD2
CASSFKGGLTEAFF	TGCGCCAGCAGCTTTAAAGGGGGCCTAACTGAAGCTTTCTTT	TRBJ1-1	many	TRBV5-1	TRBD1
CASRGAPTDTQYF	TGTGCCAGCCGCGGTGCCCCCACAGATACGCAGTATTTT	TRBJ2-3	many	TRBV12-3/TRBV12-4	-
CASSLRVTEAFF	TGTGCCAGCAGCTTGAGGGTCACTGAAGCTTTCTTT	TRBJ1-1	few	TRBV7-2	-
CASSQFGLASADTQYF	TGTGCCAGCAGCCAATTCGGACTAGCGAGTGCAGATACGCAGTATTTT	TRBJ2-3	-	TRBV4-2	TRBD2
CASSIPTSFANTEAFF	TGTGCCAGCAGCATTCCGACGAGTTTCGCGAACACTGAAGCTTTCTTT	TRBJ1-1	-	TRBV21-1	-
CASSPDRGNYGYTF	TGTGCCAGCTCACCGGACAGGGGGAACTATGGCTACACCTTC	TRBJ1-2	few	TRBV18	TRBD1
CASSLGRGSNQPQHF	TGTGCCAGCAGTTTGGGCAGGGGAAGCAATCAGCCCCAGCATTTT	TRBJ1-5	many	TRBV27	-
CASSQATGLGLANSYEQYF	TGCGCCAGCAGCCAAGCGACAGGGTTGGGACTAGCGAATTCCTACGAGCAGTACTTC	TRBJ2-7	many	TRBV4-1	TRBD2
CASSGDSANTGELFF	TGTGCCAGCAGCGGGGACAGCGCGAACACCGGGGAGCTGTTTTTT	TRBJ2-2	-	TRBV9	TRBD1
CASGSRDRSWNTGELFF	TGTGCTAGTGGGTCTAGGGACCGCAGTTGGAACACCGGGGAGCTGTTTTTT	TRBJ2-2	many	TRBV12-5	-
CASSQTLREDRVGRSSNSPLHF	TGTGCCAGCAGCCAGACGCTCCGCGAAGACAGGGTCGGAAGATCCAGCAATTCACCCCTCCACTTT	TRBJ1-6	-	TRBV4-2	TRBD1
CASSPRTSREQYF	TGTGCCAGCAGCCCGAGGACTAGCCGGGAGCAGTACTTC	TRBJ2-7	many	TRBV7-2	TRBD2
CASSVGSDPARSAQHF	TGTGCCAGCAGCGTAGGATCTGACCCAGCGCGGTCAGCCCAGCATTTT	TRBJ1-5	few	TRBV9	-
CASSQPPGTGNTIYF	TGTGCCAGCAGCCAGCCGCCGGGCACGGGCAACACCATATATTTT	TRBJ1-3	many	TRBV4-2	-
CSASSPEPGANNYGDTF	TGCAGTGCTAGTTCACCCGAACCCGGAGCAAATAACTATGGCGACACCTTC	TRBJ1-2	-	TRBV20-1	-
CASSLQGPLVQYF	TGTGCCAGCAGCCTTCAAGGCCCCCTAGTACAGTATTTT	TRBJ2-3	many	TRBV3-1	-
CASSLRGYAEAFF	TGTGCCAGCAGTTTAAGGGGGTACGCTGAAGCTTTCTTT	TRBJ1-1	many	TRBV12-3/TRBV12-4	-
CSARTTGADQPQHF	TGCAGTGCTAGAACGACAGGGGCGGATCAGCCCCAGCATTTT	TRBJ1-5	many	TRBV20-1	TRBD1
CASGPDGGTDTQYF	TGTGCTAGTGGTCCCGACGGGGGCACAGATACGCAGTATTTT	TRBJ2-3	few	TRBV12-5	-
CSALVTGTIQTGGYNSPLHF	TGCAGTGCTCTAGTAACGGGGACCATTCAGACCGGAGGCTATAATTCACCCCTCCACTTT	TRBJ1-6	many	TRBV20-1	-
CASRPRTANTGELFF	TGTGCCAGCCGGCCCCGGACTGCGAACACCGGGGAGCTGTTTTTT	TRBJ2-2	many	TRBV6-1	-
CASESRDRGLLGVDGYTF	TGTGCCAGCGAGTCCCGGGACAGGGGGCTGTTGGGTGTGGATGGCTACACCTTC	TRBJ1-2	many	TRBV6-1	TRBD1
CSVNMGLYNEQFF	TGCAGCGTGAATATGGGCCTCTACAATGAGCAGTTCTTC	TRBJ2-1	many	TRBV29-1	-
CASNSLLIRTVMNTEAFF	TGTGCCAGCAACTCCTTACTCATTCGGACAGTTATGAACACTGAAGCTTTCTTT	TRBJ1-1	few	TRBV6-2/TRBV6-3	-
CASSGDREAYEQYF	TGCGCCAGCAGTGGGGACAGGGAGGCCTACGAGCAGTACTTC	TRBJ2-7	-	TRBV5-1	TRBD1
CASNLAFF	TGTGCCAGCAACTTAGCTTTCTTT	TRBJ1-1	many	TRBV2	-
CASRLSGGAVSDTQYF	TGTGCCAGCAGACTTAGCGGGGGGGCCGTGTCAGATACGCAGTATTTT	TRBJ2-3	many	TRBV7-2	TRBD2
CASSPNPGQGGETQYF	TGCGCCAGCAGCCCGAACCCGGGACAGGGAGGAGAGACCCAGTACTTC	TRBJ2-5	-	TRBV5-1	TRBD1
CSARTRGHTGELFF	TGCAGTGCTAGGACCAGGGGCCACACCGGGGAGCTGTTTTTT	TRBJ2-2	many	TRBV20-1	-
CASTNRQGGGTEAFF	TGTGCCAGCACCAACAGACAGGGGGGTGGAACTGAAGCTTTCTTT	TRBJ1-1	few	TRBV12-3/TRBV12-4	TRBD1
CASSLAGNYGYTF	TGTGCCAGCAGCTTGGCGGGGAATTATGGCTACACCTTC	TRBJ1-2	few	TRBV7-2	-
CASRFTGLSYNEQFF	TGTGCCAGCAGGTTCACAGGGCTCTCCTACAATGAGCAGTTCTTC	TRBJ2-1	many	TRBV6-5	-
CASSPVGGGYNEQFF	TGTGCCAGCAGCCCAGTGGGGGGGGGATACAATGAGCAGTTCTTC	TRBJ2-1	-	TRBV7-9	TRBD2
CASSVRGYEAFF	TGTGCCAGCAGTGTCCGGGGGTACGAAGCTTTCTTT	TRBJ1-1	many	TRBV2	-
CASSSQGNQPQHF	TGTGCCAGCTCATCCCAGGGGAATCAGCCCCAGCATTTT	TRBJ1-5	many	TRBV18	-
CASSVGPLKAVTEAFF	TGTGCCAGCAGTGTGGGACCTCTGAAGGCGGTCACTGAAGCTTTCTTT	TRBJ1-1	many	TRBV6-1	-
CASSIFSTGYNSPLHF	TGTGCCAGTAGTATATTCTCCACGGGATATAATTCACCCCTCCACTTT	TRBJ1-6	many	TRBV19	-
CSARSGKGTTEQYF	TGCAGTGCTAGATCCGGGAAGGGCACTACCGAGCAGTACTTC	TRBJ2-7	medium-sized	TRBV20-1	-
CASSVRAGYGTF	TGTGCCAGCAGTGTGAGAGCAGGCTATGGCACCTTC	TRBJ1-2	few	TRBV2	-
CASSSTFRGPILASTDTQYF	TGTGCCAGCAGCTCTACTTTCCGGGGCCCAATATTAGCTAGCACAGATACGCAGTATTTT	TRBJ2-3	many	TRBV7-8	-
CASSYFRENYEQYF	TGTGCCAGCAGTTACTTCAGGGAAAACTACGAGCAGTACTTC	TRBJ2-7	many	TRBV6-5	-
CASSFSRVSTDTQYF	TGTGCCAGCAGCTTTTCCAGGGTCAGCACAGATACGCAGTATTTT	TRBJ2-3	many	TRBV5-6	-
CASRGATEAFF	TGTGCCAGCAGGGGTGCCACTGAAGCTTTCTTT	TRBJ1-1	-	TRBV6-2/TRBV6-3	-
CASSSFLAGGKSTDTQYF	TGTGCCAGCAGTTCTTTCCTAGCGGGGGGGAAGAGCACAGATACGCAGTATTTT	TRBJ2-3	many	TRBV6-6	TRBD2
CASSLGDSVYEQFF	TGTGCCAGCAGCTTAGGGGATTCGGTCTATGAGCAGTTCTTC	TRBJ2-1	-	TRBV7-9	-
CASSFRGRGHGANVLTF	TGTGCCAGCAGCTTCCGAGGCAGGGGGCACGGGGCCAACGTCCTGACTTTC	TRBJ2-6	many	TRBV5-4	TRBD1
CASSAHYGHQETQYF	TGTGCCAGCAGTGCGCACTACGGGCATCAAGAGACCCAGTACTTC	TRBJ2-5	-	TRBV6-2/TRBV6-3	-
CSARTPQGSEQYF	TGCAGTGCTAGGACCCCCCAAGGGAGCGAGCAGTACTTC	TRBJ2-7	medium-sized	TRBV20-1	-